This T cell receptor (beta chain) is drawn from a study of CD8+CD57+ T cells in acquired aplastic anemia. Those patients picked for sequencing had displayed CD8+CD57+ cell expansion on flow cytometry. Germline values: CDR1 ENHRY, CDR2 SYGVKD. With 6 bases removed from V and 10 bases from J, the gap between germline ends came to 15 bases. CDR3 length equals 12 residues. Investigators profiled TCR beta VDJ and CDR3 from genomic DNA template. Via MiXCR, TCRdb re-called the reads, giving one row per CDR3 protein. Altogether under 200,000 distinct CDR3 sequences are present, more than 45% being singletons, with the ten largest covering 2.5% to 3%.

The receptor's source is a human donor with aplastic anemia. The sequenced sample consisted of sorted CD4+, CD8+, or CD8+CD57+ T cells (not recorded which) from PBMCs. The chain carries TRBV10-3 and TRBJ1-2; maybe TRBD1 (5 bases). CDR3 amino acids: CAIREPTASYTF. In DNA, the CDR3 is TGTGCCATCAGGGAACCGACAGCATCCTACACCTTC.